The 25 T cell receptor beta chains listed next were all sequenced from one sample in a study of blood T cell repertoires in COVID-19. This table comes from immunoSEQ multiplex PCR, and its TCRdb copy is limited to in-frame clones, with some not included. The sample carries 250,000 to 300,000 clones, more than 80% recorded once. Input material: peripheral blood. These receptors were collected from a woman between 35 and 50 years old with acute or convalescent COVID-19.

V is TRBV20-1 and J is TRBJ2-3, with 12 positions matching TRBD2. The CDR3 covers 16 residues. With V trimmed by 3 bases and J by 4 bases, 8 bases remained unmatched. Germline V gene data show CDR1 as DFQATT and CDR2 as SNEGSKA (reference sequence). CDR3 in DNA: TGCAGTGCTAGTCTTCTAGCGGGGGGGCAGTCAGATACGCAGTATTTT. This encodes CSASLLAGGQSDTQYF.

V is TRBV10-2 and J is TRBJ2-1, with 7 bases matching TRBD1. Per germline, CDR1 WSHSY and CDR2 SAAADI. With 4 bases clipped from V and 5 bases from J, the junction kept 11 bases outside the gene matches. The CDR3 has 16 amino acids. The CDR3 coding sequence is TGCGCCAGCAGTGTAGGGTTTGGGACAGTTAACAATGAGCAGTTCTTC. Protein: CASSVGFGTVNNEQFF.

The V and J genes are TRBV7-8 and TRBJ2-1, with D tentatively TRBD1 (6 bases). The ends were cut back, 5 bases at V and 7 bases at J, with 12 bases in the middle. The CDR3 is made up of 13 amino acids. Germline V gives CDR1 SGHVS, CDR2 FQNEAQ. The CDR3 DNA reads TGTGCCAGCAGCGGCCCAGGGGATAATGAGCAGTTCTTC. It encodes CASSGPGDNEQFF.

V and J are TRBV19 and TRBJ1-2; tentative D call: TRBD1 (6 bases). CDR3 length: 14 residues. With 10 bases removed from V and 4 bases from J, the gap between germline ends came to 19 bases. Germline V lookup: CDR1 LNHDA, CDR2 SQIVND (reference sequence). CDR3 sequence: CATKNREGSYGYTF. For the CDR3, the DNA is TGTGCCACCAAAAACAGGGAGGGGAGCTATGGCTACACCTTC.

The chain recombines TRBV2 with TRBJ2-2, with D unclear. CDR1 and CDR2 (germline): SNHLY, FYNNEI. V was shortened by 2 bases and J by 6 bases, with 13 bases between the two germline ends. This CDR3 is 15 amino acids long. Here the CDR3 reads CASSEYGLVAGELFF. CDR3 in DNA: TGTGCCAGCAGTGAATATGGCCTAGTAGCCGGGGAGCTGTTTTTT.

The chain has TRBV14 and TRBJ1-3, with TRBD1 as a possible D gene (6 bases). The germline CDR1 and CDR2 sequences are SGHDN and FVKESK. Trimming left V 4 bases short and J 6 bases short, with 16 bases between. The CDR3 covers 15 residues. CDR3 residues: CASSPSSGVENTIYF. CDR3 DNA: TGTGCCAGCAGCCCCTCGTCAGGGGTCGAAAACACCATATATTTT. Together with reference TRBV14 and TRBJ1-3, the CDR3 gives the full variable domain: EAGVTQFPSHSVIEKGQTVTLRCDPISGHDNLYWYRRVMGKEIKFLLHFVKESKQDESGMPNNRFLAERTGGTYSTLKVQPAELEDSGVYFCASSPSSGVENTIYFGEGSWLTVV.

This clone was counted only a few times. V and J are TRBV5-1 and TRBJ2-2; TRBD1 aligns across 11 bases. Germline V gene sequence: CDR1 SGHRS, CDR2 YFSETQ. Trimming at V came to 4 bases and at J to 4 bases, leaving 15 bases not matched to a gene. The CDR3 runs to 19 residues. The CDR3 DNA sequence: TGCGCCAGCAGCCCTAATCCCACTGGTGGGACAGGGGGCACCGGGGAGCTGTTTTTT. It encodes CASSPNPTGGTGGTGELFF. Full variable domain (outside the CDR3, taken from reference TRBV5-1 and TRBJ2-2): KAGVTQTPRYLIKTRGQQVTLSCSPISGHRSVSWYQQTPGQGLQFLFEYFSETQRNKGNFPGRFSGRQFSNSRSEMNVSTLELGDSALYLCASSPNPTGGTGGTGELFFGEGSRLTVL.

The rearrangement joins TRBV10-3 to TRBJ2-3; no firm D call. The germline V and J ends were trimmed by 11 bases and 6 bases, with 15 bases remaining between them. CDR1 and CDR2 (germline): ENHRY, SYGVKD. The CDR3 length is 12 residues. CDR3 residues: CASTPTPDTQYF. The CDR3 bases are TGTGCCTCCACCCCGACACCCGATACGCAGTATTTT.

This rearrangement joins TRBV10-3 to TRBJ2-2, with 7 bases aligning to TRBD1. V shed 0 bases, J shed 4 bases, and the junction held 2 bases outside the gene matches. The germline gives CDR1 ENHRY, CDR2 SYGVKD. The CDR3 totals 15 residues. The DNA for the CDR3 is TGTGCCATCAGTGAGTCATCAGGGGGCACCGGGGAGCTGTTTTTT. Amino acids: CAISESSGGTGELFF.

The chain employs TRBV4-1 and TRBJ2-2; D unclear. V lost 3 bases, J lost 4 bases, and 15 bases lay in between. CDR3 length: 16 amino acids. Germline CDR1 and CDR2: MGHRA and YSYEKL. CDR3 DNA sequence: TGCGCCAGCAGCCAGAGCAGCCACCCTAGCACCGGGGAGCTGTTTTTT. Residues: CASSQSSHPSTGELFF.

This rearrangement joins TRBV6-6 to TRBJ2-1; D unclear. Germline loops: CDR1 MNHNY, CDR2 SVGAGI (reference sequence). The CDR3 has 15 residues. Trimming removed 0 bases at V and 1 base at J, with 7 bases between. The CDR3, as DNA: TGTGCCAGCAGTTACTCGCACAGATCCTACAATGAGCAGTTCTTC. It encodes CASSYSHRSYNEQFF.

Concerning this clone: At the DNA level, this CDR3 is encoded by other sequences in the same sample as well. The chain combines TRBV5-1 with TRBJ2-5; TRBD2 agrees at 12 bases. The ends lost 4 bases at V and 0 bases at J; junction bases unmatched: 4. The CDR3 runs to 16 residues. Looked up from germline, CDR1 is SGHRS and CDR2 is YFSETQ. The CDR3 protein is CASSPTSGGYQETQYF. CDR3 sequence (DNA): TGCGCCAGCAGCCCAACTAGCGGGGGGTACCAAGAGACCCAGTACTTC.

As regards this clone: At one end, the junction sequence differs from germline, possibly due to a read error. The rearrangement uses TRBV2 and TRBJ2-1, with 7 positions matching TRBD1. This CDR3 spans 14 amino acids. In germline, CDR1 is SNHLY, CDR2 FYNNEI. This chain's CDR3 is CASSPGQPYSEQFF. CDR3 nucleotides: TGTGCCAGCAGCCCGGGACAGCCCTACAGTGAGCAGTTCTTC.

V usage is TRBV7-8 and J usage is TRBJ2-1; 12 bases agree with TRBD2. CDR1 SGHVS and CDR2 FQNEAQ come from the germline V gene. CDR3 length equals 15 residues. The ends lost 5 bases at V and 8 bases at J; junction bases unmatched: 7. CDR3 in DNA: TGTGCCAGCAGCCACCCTAGCGGGGGGGCCTATGAGCAGTTCTTC. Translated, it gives CASSHPSGGAYEQFF. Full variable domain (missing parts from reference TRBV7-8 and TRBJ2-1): GAGVSQSPRYKVAKRGQDVALRCDPISGHVSLFWYQQALGQGPEFLTYFQNEAQLDKSGLPSDRFFAERPEGSVSTLKIQRTQQEDSAVYLCASSHPSGGAYEQFFGPGTRLTVL.

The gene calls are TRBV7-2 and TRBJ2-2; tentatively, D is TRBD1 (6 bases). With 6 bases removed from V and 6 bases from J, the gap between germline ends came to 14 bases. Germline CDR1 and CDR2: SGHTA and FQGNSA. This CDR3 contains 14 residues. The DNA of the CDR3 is TGTGCCAGCAGTTACTTCACAGGGTCCGGGGAGCTGTTTTTT. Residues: CASSYFTGSGELFF.

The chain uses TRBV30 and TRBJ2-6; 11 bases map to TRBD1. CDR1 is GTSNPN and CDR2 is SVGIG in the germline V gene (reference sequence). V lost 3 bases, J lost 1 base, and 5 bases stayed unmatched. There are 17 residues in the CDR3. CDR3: CAWRDRGRRSGANVLTF. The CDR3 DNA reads TGTGCCTGGAGGGACAGGGGGCGTCGTTCTGGGGCCAACGTCCTGACTTTC.

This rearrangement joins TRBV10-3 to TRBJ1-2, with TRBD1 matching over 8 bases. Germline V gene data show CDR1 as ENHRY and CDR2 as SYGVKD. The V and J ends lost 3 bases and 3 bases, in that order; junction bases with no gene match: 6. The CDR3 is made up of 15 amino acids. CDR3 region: CAISDPGGADYGYTF. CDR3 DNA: TGTGCCATCAGTGACCCAGGGGGCGCCGACTATGGCTACACCTTC.

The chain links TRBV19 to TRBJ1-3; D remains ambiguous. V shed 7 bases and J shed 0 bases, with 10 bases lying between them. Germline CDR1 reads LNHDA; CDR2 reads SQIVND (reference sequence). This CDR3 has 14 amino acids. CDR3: CASNSLSSGNTIYF. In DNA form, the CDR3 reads TGTGCCAGTAACTCGCTTTCCTCTGGAAACACCATATATTTT.

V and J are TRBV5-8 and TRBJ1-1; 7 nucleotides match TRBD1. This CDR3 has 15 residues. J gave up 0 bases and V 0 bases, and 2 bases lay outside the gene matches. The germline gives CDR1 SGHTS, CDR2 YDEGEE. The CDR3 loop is CASSLGQGLNTEAFF. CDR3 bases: TGTGCCAGCAGCTTGGGACAGGGACTGAACACTGAAGCTTTCTTT.

The CDR3 loop is CSVLEWTGEGYTF. CDR3 sequence (DNA): TGCAGCGTCCTCGAGTGGACAGGGGAAGGCTACACCTTC. The chain carries TRBV29-1 and TRBJ1-2; the match to TRBD1 covers 9 bases. CDR3 length equals 13 residues. The V gene's germline CDR1 is SQVTM and CDR2 ANQGSEA. V shed 6 bases and J 8 bases; nucleotides not matched to a gene: 10.

The CDR3 sequence: CASSLTGMDYGYTF. The CDR3 DNA reads as TGTGCCAGCAGCTTGACAGGGATGGACTATGGCTACACCTTC. The chain carries TRBV7-9 and TRBJ1-2; TRBD1 matches 7 bases. Looked up from germline, CDR1 is SEHNR and CDR2 is FQNEAQ (reference sequence). The CDR3 spans 14 residues. V was pared by 3 bases and J by 3 bases, with 4 bases of the junction left unmatched.

CDR3 DNA sequence: TGTGCCACCAGCAGGGACAGGGGGTTTAACTATGGCTACACCTTC. This gives the protein CATSRDRGFNYGYTF. The genes are TRBV15 and TRBJ1-2, with TRBD1 matching 10 bases. The V gene's germline CDR1 is LNHNV and CDR2 YYDKDF (reference sequence). The CDR3 runs 15 residues. Trimming at V came to 3 bases and at J to 1 base, leaving 2 bases not matched to a gene.

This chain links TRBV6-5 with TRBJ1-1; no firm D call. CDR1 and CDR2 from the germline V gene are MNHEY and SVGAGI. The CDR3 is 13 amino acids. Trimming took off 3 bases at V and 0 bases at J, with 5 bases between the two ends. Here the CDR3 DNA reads TGTGCCAGCAGTTATTTCATGAACACTGAAGCTTTCTTT. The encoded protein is CASSYFMNTEAFF.

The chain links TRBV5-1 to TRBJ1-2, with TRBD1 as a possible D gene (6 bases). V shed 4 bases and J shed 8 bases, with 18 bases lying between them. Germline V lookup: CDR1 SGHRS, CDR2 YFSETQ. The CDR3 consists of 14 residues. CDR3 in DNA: TGCGCCAGCAGCCCCATACAGGGATTAGAAGGCTACACCTTC. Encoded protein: CASSPIQGLEGYTF.

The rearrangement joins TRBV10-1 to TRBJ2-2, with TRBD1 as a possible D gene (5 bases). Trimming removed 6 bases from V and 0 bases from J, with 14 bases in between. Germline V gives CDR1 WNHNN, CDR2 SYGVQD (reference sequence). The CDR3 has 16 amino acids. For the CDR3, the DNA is TGCGCCAGCAGGTGGCTGGAGACAGCGAACACCGGGGAGCTGTTTTTT. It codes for CASRWLETANTGELFF.